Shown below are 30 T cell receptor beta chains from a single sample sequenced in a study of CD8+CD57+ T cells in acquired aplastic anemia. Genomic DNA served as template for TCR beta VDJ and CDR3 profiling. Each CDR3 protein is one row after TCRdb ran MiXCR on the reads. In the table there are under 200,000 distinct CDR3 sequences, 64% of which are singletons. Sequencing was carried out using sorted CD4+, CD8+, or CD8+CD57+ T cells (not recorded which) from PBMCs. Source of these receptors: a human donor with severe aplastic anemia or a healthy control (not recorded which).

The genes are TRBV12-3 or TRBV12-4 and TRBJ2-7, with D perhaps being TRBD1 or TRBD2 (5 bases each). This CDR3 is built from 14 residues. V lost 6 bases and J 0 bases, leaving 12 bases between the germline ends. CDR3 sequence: CASSGTASSYEQYF. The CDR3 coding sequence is TGTGCCAGCAGCGGGACGGCGAGCTCCTACGAGCAGTACTTC.

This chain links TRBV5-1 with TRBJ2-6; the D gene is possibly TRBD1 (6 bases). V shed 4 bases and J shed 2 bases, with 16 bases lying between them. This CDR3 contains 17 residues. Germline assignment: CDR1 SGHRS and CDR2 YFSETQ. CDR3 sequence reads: CASSPQQGLAGANVLTF. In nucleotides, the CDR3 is TGCGCCAGCAGCCCCCAACAGGGTTTAGCTGGGGCCAACGTCCTGACTTTC.

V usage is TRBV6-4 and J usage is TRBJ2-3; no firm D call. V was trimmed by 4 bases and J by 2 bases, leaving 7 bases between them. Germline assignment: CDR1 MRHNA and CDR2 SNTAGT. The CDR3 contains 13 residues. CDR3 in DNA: TGTGCCAGCAGTGCCGAGTCCACAGATACGCAGTATTTT. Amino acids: CASSAESTDTQYF.

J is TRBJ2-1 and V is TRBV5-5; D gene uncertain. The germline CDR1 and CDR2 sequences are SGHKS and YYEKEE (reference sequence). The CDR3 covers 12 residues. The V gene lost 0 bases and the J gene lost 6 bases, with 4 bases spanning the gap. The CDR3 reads CASSLVLNEQFF. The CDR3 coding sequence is TGTGCCAGCAGCTTGGTGCTCAATGAGCAGTTCTTC.

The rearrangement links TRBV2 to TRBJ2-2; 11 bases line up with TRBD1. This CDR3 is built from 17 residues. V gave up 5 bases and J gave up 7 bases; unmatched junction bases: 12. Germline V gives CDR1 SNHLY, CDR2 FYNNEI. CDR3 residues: CASSSSWTGGNDGELFF. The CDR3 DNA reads TGTGCCAGCAGTTCATCCTGGACAGGGGGCAATGACGGGGAGCTGTTTTTT.

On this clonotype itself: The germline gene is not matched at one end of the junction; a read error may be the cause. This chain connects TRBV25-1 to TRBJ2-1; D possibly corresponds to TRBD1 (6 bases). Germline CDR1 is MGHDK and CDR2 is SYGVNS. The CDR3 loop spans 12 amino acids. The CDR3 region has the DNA TGTGCCATTCTCGCACAGGGCAATGAGCAGCTCTTC. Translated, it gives CAILAQGNEQLF. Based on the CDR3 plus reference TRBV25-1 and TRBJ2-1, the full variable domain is EADIYQTPRYLVIGTGKKITLECSQTMGHDKMYWYQQDPGMELHLIHYSYGVNSTEKGDLSSESTVSRIRTEHFPLTLESARPSHTSQYLCAILAQGNEQLFGPGTRLTVL.

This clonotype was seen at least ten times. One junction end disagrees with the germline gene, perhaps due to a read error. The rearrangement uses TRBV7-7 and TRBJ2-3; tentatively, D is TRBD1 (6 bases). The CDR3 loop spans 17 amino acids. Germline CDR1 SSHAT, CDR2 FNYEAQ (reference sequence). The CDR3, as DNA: TGTGCTAGCAGCTTAGCACCACCGGGACACCCCACAGATACGCAGTATTTT. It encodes CASSLAPPGHPTDTQYF.

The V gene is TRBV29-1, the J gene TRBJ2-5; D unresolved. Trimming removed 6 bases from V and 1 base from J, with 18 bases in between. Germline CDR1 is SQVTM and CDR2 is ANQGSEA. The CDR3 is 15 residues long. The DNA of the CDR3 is TGCAGCGTCAAGTACAGAAGGTCCACCCAAGAGACCCAGTACTTC. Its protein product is CSVKYRRSTQETQYF.

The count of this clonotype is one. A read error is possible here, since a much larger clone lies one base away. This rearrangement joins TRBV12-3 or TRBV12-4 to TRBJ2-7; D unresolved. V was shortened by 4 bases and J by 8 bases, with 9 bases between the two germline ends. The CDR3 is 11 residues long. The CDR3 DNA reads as TGTGCCAGCAGTTACGCGGATAAGCAGTACTTC. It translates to CASSYADKQYF.

CDR3 residues: CASSLGVTFSYNSPLHF. As DNA, the CDR3 is TGCGCCAGCAGCTTGGGAGTGACTTTCTCCTATAATTCACCCCTCCACTTT. V is TRBV5-1 and J is TRBJ1-6, with D uncertain. Germline V CDR1 and CDR2: SGHRS, YFSETQ. V lost 0 bases to trimming and J lost 0 bases, with 10 bases between them. The CDR3 has 17 residues.

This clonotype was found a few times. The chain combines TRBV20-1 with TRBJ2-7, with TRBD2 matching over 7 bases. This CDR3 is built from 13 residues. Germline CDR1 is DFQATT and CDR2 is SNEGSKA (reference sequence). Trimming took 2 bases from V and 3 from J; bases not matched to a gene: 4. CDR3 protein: CSARPSGLYEQYF. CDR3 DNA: TGCAGTGCTAGACCTAGCGGTCTCTACGAGCAGTACTTC.

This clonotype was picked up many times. The CDR3 DNA reads TGTGCCTTCGCGGCGACCCCCTACAAGTATTTT. Its translation: CAFAATPYKYF. The chain employs TRBV30 and TRBJ2-3, with D unresolved. This CDR3 region has 11 residues. Trimming took 7 bases from V and 13 from J, leaving 18 bases between them. In germline, CDR1 is GTSNPN, CDR2 SVGIG (reference sequence).

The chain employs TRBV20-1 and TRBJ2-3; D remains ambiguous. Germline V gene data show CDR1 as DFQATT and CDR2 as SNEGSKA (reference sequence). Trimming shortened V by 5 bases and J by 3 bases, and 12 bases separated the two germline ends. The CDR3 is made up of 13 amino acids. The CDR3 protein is CSAEYGKTDTQYF. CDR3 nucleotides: TGCAGTGCTGAGTATGGGAAAACAGATACGCAGTATTTT.

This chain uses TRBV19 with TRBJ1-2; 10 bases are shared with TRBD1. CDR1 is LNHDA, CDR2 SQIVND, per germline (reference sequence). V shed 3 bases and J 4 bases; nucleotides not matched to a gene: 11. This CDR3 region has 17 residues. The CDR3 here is CASSIPIDRGRGYGYTF. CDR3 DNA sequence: TGTGCCAGTAGTATCCCCATAGACAGGGGGCGAGGCTATGGCTACACCTTC.

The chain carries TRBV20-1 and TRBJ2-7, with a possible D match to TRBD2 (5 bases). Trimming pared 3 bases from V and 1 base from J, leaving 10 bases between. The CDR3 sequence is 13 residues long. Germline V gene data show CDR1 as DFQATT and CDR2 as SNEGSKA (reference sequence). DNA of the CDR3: TGCAGTGCTAGCGGGGATGCGTCCTACGAGCAGTACTTC. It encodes CSASGDASYEQYF.

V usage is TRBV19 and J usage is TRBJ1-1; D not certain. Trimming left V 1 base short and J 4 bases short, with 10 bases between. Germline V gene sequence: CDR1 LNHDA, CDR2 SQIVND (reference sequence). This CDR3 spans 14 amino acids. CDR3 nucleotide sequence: TGTGCCAGTAGTATAGCACCAGGACTCACTGAAGCTTTCTTT. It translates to CASSIAPGLTEAFF.

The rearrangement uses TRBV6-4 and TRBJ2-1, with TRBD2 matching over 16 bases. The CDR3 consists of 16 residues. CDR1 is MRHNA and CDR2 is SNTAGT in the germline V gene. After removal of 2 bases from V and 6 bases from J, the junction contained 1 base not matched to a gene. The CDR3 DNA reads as TGTGCCAGCAGTGACGGGACTAGCGGGGGGGCCAATGAGCAGTTCTTC. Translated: CASSDGTSGGANEQFF.

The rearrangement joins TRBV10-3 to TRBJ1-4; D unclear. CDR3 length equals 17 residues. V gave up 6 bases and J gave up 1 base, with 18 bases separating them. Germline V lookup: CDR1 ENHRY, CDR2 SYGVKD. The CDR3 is CAISSRTSGVTNEKLFF. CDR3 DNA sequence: TGTGCCATCAGCAGCCGGACTAGCGGGGTAACTAATGAAAAACTGTTTTTT.

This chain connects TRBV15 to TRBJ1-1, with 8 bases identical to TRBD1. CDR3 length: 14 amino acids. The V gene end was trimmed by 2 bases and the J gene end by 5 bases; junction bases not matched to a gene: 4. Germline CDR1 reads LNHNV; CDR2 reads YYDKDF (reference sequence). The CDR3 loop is CATSRLQGATEAFF. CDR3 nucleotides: TGTGCCACCAGCAGACTTCAGGGGGCGACTGAAGCTTTCTTT.

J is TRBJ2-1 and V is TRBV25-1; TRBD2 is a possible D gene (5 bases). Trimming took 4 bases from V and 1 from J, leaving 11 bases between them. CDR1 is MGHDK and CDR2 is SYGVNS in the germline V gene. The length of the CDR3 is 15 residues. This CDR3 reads CASSAGMGSYNEQFF. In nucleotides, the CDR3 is TGTGCCAGCAGTGCGGGGATGGGGTCCTACAATGAGCAGTTCTTC.

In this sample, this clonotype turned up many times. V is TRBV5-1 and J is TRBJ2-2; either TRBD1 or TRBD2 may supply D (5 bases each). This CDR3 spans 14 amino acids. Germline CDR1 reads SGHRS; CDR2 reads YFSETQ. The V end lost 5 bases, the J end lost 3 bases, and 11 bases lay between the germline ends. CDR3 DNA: TGCGCCAGCAGAGAGGGGCCTTACACCGGGGAGCTGTTTTTT. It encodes CASREGPYTGELFF.

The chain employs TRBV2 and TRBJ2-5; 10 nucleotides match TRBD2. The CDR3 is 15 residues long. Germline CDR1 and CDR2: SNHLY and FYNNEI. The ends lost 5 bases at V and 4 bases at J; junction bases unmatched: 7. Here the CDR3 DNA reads TGTGCCAGCAGTCCGCTAGCGGGGGAAGGAGAGACCCAGTACTTC. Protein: CASSPLAGEGETQYF.

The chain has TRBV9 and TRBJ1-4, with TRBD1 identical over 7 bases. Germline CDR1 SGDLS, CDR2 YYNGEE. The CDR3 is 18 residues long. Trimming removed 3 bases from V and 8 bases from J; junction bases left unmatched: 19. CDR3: CASSGPPTQWQGEEKLFF. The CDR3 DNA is TGTGCCAGCAGCGGCCCTCCCACCCAGTGGCAGGGGGAAGAAAAACTGTTTTTT.

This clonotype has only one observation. This chain's CDR3 is CASSASGTGFGYTF. CDR3 bases: TGCGCCAGCAGCGCCTCCGGGACAGGGTTTGGCTACACCTTC. V is TRBV5-1 and J is TRBJ1-2, with TRBD1 matching over 9 bases. Germline V gene data show CDR1 as SGHRS and CDR2 as YFSETQ. The V segment lost 4 bases and the J segment 7 bases; nucleotides outside the gene matches: 8. The CDR3 is made up of 14 amino acids.

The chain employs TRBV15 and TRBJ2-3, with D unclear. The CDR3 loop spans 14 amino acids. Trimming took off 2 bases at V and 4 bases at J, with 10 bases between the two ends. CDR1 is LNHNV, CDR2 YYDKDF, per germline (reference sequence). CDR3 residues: CATSRSTLADTQYF. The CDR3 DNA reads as TGTGCCACCAGCAGATCCACCTTGGCAGATACGCAGTATTTT.

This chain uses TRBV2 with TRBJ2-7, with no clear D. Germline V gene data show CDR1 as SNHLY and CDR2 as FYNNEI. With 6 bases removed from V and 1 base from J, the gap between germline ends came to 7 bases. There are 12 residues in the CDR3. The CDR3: CASSDGSYEQYF. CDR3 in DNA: TGTGCCAGCAGCGACGGGTCCTACGAGCAGTACTTC.

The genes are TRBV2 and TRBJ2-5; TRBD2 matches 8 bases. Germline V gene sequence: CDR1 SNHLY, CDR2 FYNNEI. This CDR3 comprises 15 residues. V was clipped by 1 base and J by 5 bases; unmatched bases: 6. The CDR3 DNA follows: TGTGCCAGCAGTGAAGTGGCGGGGGGCGGGGAGACCCAGTACTTC. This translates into CASSEVAGGGETQYF.

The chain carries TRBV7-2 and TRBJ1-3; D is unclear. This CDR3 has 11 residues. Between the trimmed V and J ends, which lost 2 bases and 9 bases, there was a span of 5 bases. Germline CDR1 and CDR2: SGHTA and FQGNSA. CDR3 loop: CASSLLGTIYF. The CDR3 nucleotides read TGTGCCAGCAGCTTATTGGGCACCATATATTTT.

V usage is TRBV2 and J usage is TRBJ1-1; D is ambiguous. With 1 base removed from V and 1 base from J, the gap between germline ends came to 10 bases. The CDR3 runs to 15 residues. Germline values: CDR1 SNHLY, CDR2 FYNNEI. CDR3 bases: TGTGCCAGCAGTGAAGAACGGCCTACGAACACTGAAGCTTTCTTT. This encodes CASSEERPTNTEAFF.

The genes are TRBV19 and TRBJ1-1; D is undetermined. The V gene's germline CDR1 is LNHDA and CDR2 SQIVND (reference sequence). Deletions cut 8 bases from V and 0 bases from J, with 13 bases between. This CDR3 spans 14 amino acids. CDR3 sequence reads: CASGSKSLNTEAFF. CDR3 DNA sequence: TGTGCCAGTGGATCGAAGTCCCTGAACACTGAAGCTTTCTTT.